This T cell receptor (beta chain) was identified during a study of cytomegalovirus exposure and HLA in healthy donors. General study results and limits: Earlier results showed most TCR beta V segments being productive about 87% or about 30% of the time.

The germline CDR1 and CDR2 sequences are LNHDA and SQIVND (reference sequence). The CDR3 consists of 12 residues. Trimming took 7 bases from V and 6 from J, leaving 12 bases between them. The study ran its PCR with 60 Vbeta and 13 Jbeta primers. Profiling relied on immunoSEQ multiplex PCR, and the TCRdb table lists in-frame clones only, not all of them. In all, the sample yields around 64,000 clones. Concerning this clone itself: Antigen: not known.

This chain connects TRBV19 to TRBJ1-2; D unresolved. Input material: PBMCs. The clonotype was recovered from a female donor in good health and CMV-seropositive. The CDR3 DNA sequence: TGTGCCAGTATGGGCACCGGCGATGGCTACACCTTC. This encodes CASMGTGDGYTF. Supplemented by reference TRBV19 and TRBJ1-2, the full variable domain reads DGGITQSPKYLFRKEGQNVTLSCEQNLNHDAMYWYRQDPGQGLRLIYYSQIVNDFQKGDIAEGYSVSREKKESFPLTVTSAQKNPTAFYLCASMGTGDGYTFGSGTRLTVV.